This TCR beta chain was captured by sequencing in a study of breast tumors, draining lymph nodes, adjacent tissues. Study-level results: Compared with lymph nodes, tumors were less diverse; compared with nontumor tissue, more. Luminal-like breast cancer showed significantly greater tumor-nontumor repertoire similarity than basal-like breast cancer did. Most tumor T cells seemingly derive from lymph node, then expand in tumor.

Samples came from axillary lymph nodes draining the breast cancer. The ends were cut back, 5 bases at V and 2 bases at J, with 10 bases in the middle. CDR1 is MNHNS and CDR2 is SASEGT in the germline V gene. This CDR3 is built from 15 residues. In this sample, this clonotype turned up many times. Antigen: not known. TCRdb used MiXCR to reprocess the multiplex PCR reads, holding one entry per CDR3 protein. The sample lists approximately 140,000 distinct CDR3 sequences; about 33% were seen once. The chain uses TRBV6-1 and TRBJ1-6; D may be TRBD1 (5 bases). The receptor comes from a female donor with breast cancer. Some clones in this sample may be carry-over from other donors' samples. Source material: axillary lymph node tissue. The chain's CDR3 is CASSLRDPYNSPLHF. The CDR3 DNA reads TGTGCCAGCAGTCTCCGGGACCCCTATAATTCACCCCTCCACTTT.